This T cell receptor (beta chain) was identified during a study of shared clonotypes between healthy human individuals. Findings and limits, study-wide: Owing to a small donor count, the genetic and exposure-history diversity represented was limited.

Repertoires were generated with immunoSEQ multiplex PCR, while TCRdb's copy carries only in-frame clones and drops some. The table includes about 2 million clones, about 94% detected once. Only CD45RO-negative cells positively selected for CCR7 counted as naive CD8 cells, so terminally differentiated effector memory CD45RA+ cells were excluded. The germline CDR1 and CDR2 sequences are SQVTM and ANQGSEA. This CDR3 contains 12 residues. Trimming cost V 4 bases and J 7 bases; bases outside gene matches: 5. Concerning this clone: Its antigen remains unidentified.

The V gene is TRBV29-1, the J gene TRBJ1-2; 8 positions match TRBD1. This clonotype was sampled from a man aged 18-30 years in good health. The sample consisted of naive CD8+ T cells sorted from blood. The CDR3 is CSVGQGRGGYTF. DNA for the CDR3: TGCAGCGTTGGACAGGGGCGGGGTGGCTACACCTTC.